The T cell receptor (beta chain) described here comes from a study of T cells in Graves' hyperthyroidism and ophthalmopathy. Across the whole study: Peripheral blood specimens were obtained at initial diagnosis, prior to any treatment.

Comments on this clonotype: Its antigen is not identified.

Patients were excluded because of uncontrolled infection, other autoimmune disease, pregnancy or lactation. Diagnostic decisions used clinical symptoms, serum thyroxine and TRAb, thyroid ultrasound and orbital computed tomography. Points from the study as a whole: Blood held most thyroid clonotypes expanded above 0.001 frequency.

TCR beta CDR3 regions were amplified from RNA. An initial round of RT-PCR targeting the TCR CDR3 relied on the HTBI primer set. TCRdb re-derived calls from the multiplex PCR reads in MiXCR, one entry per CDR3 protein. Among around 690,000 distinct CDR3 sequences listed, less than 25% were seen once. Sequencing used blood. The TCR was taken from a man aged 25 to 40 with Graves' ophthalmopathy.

The CDR3 nucleotides are TGTGCCAGCAGCTTAGCGGGGTCAGATACGCAGTATTTT. Its translation: CASSLAGSDTQYF. This chain connects TRBV7-9 to TRBJ2-3; no clear D gene. The CDR3 totals 13 residues. CDR1 SEHNR and CDR2 FQNEAQ come from the germline V gene (reference sequence). V was shortened by 0 bases and J by 4 bases, with 5 bases between the two germline ends.